The 19 T cell receptor beta chains below all came from one sample that was sequenced in a study of cytomegalovirus exposure and HLA in healthy donors (dated by TCRdb to 2015 to 2018). The library was obtained by the immunoSEQ multiplex PCR assay. For the multiplex PCR, a mixture combining 60 forward primers for TCR Vbeta segments and 13 reverse primers for TCR Jbeta segments was used. The table comes from immuneACCESS by way of TCRdb, which keeps in-frame sequences with V and J called. Part of the clones is missing from these tables; in studies checked, under half for an unresolved V gene and the rest for unknown reasons. Recorded for this sample are over 150,000 clones; almost 80% of them occurred a single time. The ten largest clones add up to roughly 1.3% of the sample. Material for sequencing was PBMCs. Every receptor here comes from a woman between 45 and 65 years old in good health and CMV-seronegative.

The chain combines TRBV27 with TRBJ1-5, with unresolved D. Trimming pared 8 bases from V and 6 bases from J, leaving 8 bases between. The CDR3 has 11 residues. From germline, CDR1 is MNHEY and CDR2 SMNVEV (reference sequence). This CDR3 reads CASGLFQPQHF. For the CDR3, the DNA is TGTGCCAGCGGACTTTTTCAGCCCCAGCATTTT.

The chain has TRBV7-2 and TRBJ2-7, with D possibly TRBD1 on 8 matching bases. CDR3 length equals 15 residues. Trimming removed 1 base at V and 4 bases at J, with 14 bases between. Germline V gives CDR1 SGHTA, CDR2 FQGNSA. In DNA form, the CDR3 reads TGTGCCAGCAGCTTAGTACAGGGGGGGGGTTACGAGCAGTACTTC. Encoded protein: CASSLVQGGGYEQYF.

This clone was observed a single time. This chain connects TRBV7-2 to TRBJ2-1, with 7 bases matching TRBD2. There are 14 residues in the CDR3. The V segment lost 5 bases and the J segment 6 bases; nucleotides outside the gene matches: 7. In germline, CDR1 is SGHTA, CDR2 FQGNSA. The chain's CDR3 is CASSEGGRINEQFF. The CDR3 DNA sequence: TGTGCCAGCAGCGAAGGCGGGAGAATCAATGAGCAGTTCTTC. Full variable domain (outside the CDR3, taken from reference TRBV7-2 and TRBJ2-1): GAGVSQSPSNKVTEKGKDVELRCDPISGHTALYWYRQSLGQGLEFLIYFQGNSAPDKSGLPSDRFSAERTGGSVSTLTIQRTQQEDSAVYLCASSEGGRINEQFFGPGTRLTVL.

The DNA of the CDR3 is TGCGCCAGCAGTCGCGGTAGACAGGTCCGGGAGCAGTACTTC. Its protein product is CASSRGRQVREQYF. The chain recombines TRBV23-1 with TRBJ2-7; possible D gene TRBD1, 6 bases. TRBV23-1 is treated as an ORF (open reading frame) with a function not yet certain. The CDR3 runs 14 residues. V shed 4 bases and J shed 7 bases, with 17 bases lying between them.

This sequence joins TRBV25-1 and TRBJ2-2; 10 bases fit TRBD2. CDR1 MGHDK and CDR2 SYGVNS come from the germline V gene. This CDR3 region has 15 residues. With V trimmed by 5 bases and J by 5 bases, 5 bases remained unmatched. The CDR3 coding sequence is TGTGCCAGCAGTCCTAGCGGGAGCGGGACCGGGGAGCTGTTTTTT. Translation gives CASSPSGSGTGELFF.

The V gene is TRBV4-1, the J gene TRBJ2-3, with D perhaps TRBD1 (5 bases). Trimming removed 0 bases at V and 1 base at J, with 14 bases between. In germline, CDR1 is MGHRA, CDR2 YSYEKL. This CDR3 is 17 amino acids long. CDR3 nucleotides: TGCGCCAGCAGCCAAGAGGGGCAGGGAAGGGGCACAGATACGCAGTATTTT. The encoded protein is CASSQEGQGRGTDTQYF.

The V call is TRBV19, the J call TRBJ2-4; D is tentatively TRBD1 or TRBD2 (5 bases each). Trimming took off 4 bases at V and 3 bases at J, with 13 bases between the two ends. The CDR3 has 15 amino acids. Germline values: CDR1 LNHDA, CDR2 SQIVND (reference sequence). DNA for the CDR3: TGTGCCAGTAGTAGAGAGGGGCGCGGCAAAAACATTCAGTACTTC. Translating gives CASSREGRGKNIQYF.

The chain couples TRBV21-1 to TRBJ2-5; the D call of TRBD1 is as the table states it, not checked on the DNA. TRBV21-1 is termed a pseudogene. CDR3 length equals 18 residues. The DNA for the CDR3 is TGTGCCAGCAGCAAACCGTGGGCGGCAGGGGGCAATGGAGAGACCCAGTACTTC. This gives the protein CASSKPWAAGGNGETQYF.

The V and J genes are TRBV5-1 and TRBJ2-1; the D gene is possibly TRBD1 (6 bases). Trimming pared 5 bases from V and 0 bases from J, leaving 12 bases between. CDR1 is SGHRS and CDR2 is YFSETQ in the germline V gene. This CDR3 is 15 amino acids long. The CDR3 coding sequence is TGCGCCAGCAGTCCGACAGGCAGCTCCTACAATGAGCAGTTCTTC. Translation gives CASSPTGSSYNEQFF.

This rearrangement joins TRBV29-1 to TRBJ1-1; D gene unclear. The V and J ends lost 2 bases and 0 bases respectively, with 16 bases between them. The CDR3 totals 16 residues. CDR1 is SQVTM, CDR2 ANQGSEA, per germline. The CDR3: CSVEPQVYFMNTEAFF. The CDR3 DNA sequence: TGCAGCGTTGAACCCCAGGTATATTTCATGAACACTGAAGCTTTCTTT.

The rearrangement links TRBV5-4 to TRBJ2-3, with 9 bases fitting TRBD2. The CDR3 consists of 17 residues. Germline assignment: CDR1 SGHNT and CDR2 YYREEE (reference sequence). V lost 3 bases and J lost 3; bases outside the gene matches: 11. The DNA for the CDR3 is TGTGCCAGCAGCTCCCCCCCGCGGGAGGGATTTACAGATACGCAGTATTTT. Translated, it gives CASSSPPREGFTDTQYF.

Written as DNA, the CDR3 is TGTGCCAGCAGCCCCCAAGCGTCCAATCAGCCCCAGCATTTT. It yields the protein CASSPQASNQPQHF. The chain has TRBV7-2 and TRBJ1-5; D is ambiguous. Per germline, CDR1 SGHTA and CDR2 FQGNSA. Trimming removed 5 bases from V and 3 bases from J, with 11 bases in between. The CDR3 is 14 amino acids.

V usage is TRBV20-1 and J usage is TRBJ1-4; TRBD1 matches at 7 bases. Trimming cost V 4 bases and J 13 bases; bases outside gene matches: 6. Germline values: CDR1 DFQATT, CDR2 SNEGSKA (reference sequence). The CDR3 has 11 amino acids. CDR3 sequence: CSATTGTGLFF. CDR3 nucleotide sequence: TGCAGTGCTACGACAGGGACGGGACTGTTTTTT.

DNA of the CDR3: TGTGCCAGTAATCAGCAGGGGGCCTTGGAGACCCAGTACTTC. It is translated as CASNQQGALETQYF. The genes are TRBV19 and TRBJ2-5, with 8 bases fitting TRBD1. The CDR3 consists of 14 residues. CDR1 and CDR2 (germline): LNHDA, SQIVND (reference sequence). Germline trimming cut 7 bases from V and 5 bases from J; bases unmatched to any gene: 9.

This rearrangement joins TRBV4-2 to TRBJ1-6, with 10 bases identical to TRBD1. With V trimmed by 3 bases and J by 6 bases, 2 bases remained unmatched. The CDR3 runs to 15 residues. Germline-derived CDR1 and CDR2 are LGHNA and YNFKEQ. The CDR3 DNA sequence: TGTGCCAGCAGCCATGGGACAGGGGTTAATTCACCCCTCCACTTT. It yields the protein CASSHGTGVNSPLHF.

The sample holds one count of this clone. The genes are TRBV6-5 and TRBJ2-1, with 9 bases matching TRBD2. The CDR3 consists of 15 residues. V lost 3 bases and J lost 8; bases outside the gene matches: 8. CDR1 and CDR2 from the germline V gene are MNHEY and SVGAGI. DNA for the CDR3: TGTGCCAGCAGTTATTACGCGGGAGGGCCTCATGAGCAGTTCTTC. As protein: CASSYYAGGPHEQFF.

V and J are TRBV15 and TRBJ1-4; 8 nucleotides align to TRBD1. The CDR3 runs 16 residues. V gave up 3 bases and J gave up 7 bases; unmatched junction bases: 10. In germline, CDR1 is LNHNV, CDR2 YYDKDF (reference sequence). The CDR3 is CATSRVRTGKGEKLFF. CDR3 in DNA: TGTGCCACCAGCAGGGTTAGGACAGGGAAGGGTGAAAAACTGTTTTTT.

This chain links TRBV7-2 with TRBJ2-1; a weak D match, TRBD2 (5 bases). The ends were cut back, 4 bases at V and 7 bases at J, with 11 bases in the middle. CDR3 length: 13 residues. CDR1 SGHTA and CDR2 FQGNSA come from the germline V gene. CDR3: CASSSSWENEQFF. CDR3 nucleotides: TGTGCCAGCAGCTCCTCGTGGGAGAATGAGCAGTTCTTC.

The rearrangement links TRBV18 to TRBJ1-5; 10 bases match TRBD1. Losses at the gene ends were 3 bases for V and 1 base for J; bases not matched to a gene: 3. Germline V lookup: CDR1 KGHSH, CDR2 LQKENI. The CDR3 covers 16 residues. The CDR3 spells CASSPDRGRSNQPQHF. The DNA of the CDR3 is TGTGCCAGCTCACCCGACAGGGGGCGAAGCAATCAGCCCCAGCATTTT.